This entry features one T cell receptor (beta chain) sequence. Its antigen remains undetermined. Base qualities are not provided; no much larger clone lies one nucleotide away. Preparation of the library involved the immunoSEQ multiplex PCR assay. The immuneACCESS repertoire file appears here via TCRdb, limited to in-frame rearrangements. These files lack a portion of the clones; in checked studies, under half of the deficit traces to unresolved V genes, and the cause of the others is not known. For this sample the table gives tens of thousands of clones, of which 91% were detected only once. The biggest ten clones account for 0.8% to 1% of the sample. This sample was taken from a study of T cell changes during pregnancy in multiple sclerosis (dated by TCRdb to between 2019 and 2020). For context, the study as a whole: The study examined how the T cell repertoire changed over the course of pregnancy in women with multiple sclerosis.

Via the germline V gene (reference sequence), CDR1 is LNHNV and CDR2 YYDKDF. Germline trimming: 4 bases from V, 0 bases from J; junction bases outside gene matches: 9. The CDR3 covers 18 residues, taking in both the cysteine and the phenylalanine. The kept DNA is CDR3 alone, 54 bases in frame from the first base. The sequence came from a female donor with multiple sclerosis, enrolled in a pregnancy study. The sequencing used peripheral blood, collected before pregnancy. Recombination connected TRBV15 to TRBJ2-6; TRBD1 aligns with 7 central bases. CDR3 reads: CATSKWDSMDSGANVLTF. The DNA sequence follows: TGTGCCACCAGCAAGTGGGACAGTATGGACTCTGGGGCCAACGTCCTGACTTTC.